These 5 T cell receptor beta chains came from one sample sequenced in a study of OX40 agonist ivuxolimab in advanced cancers. Libraries were prepared by immunoSEQ multiplex PCR; TCRdb keeps only in-frame clonotypes and omits some of them. The data hold over 65,000 clones, with approximately 83% observed a single time. Here the sequenced sample was CD4+ or CD8+ T cells sorted from blood, taken in a trial of the OX40 agonist ivuxolimab. All receptors come from an adult with an advanced solid tumor such as melanoma, head and neck, liver or kidney cancer.

CDR3: CASRGAGANVLTF. In nucleotides, the CDR3 is TGTGCCAGTAGGGGGGCTGGGGCCAACGTCCTGACTTTC. V gene TRBV19 combines with J gene TRBJ2-6, with D tentatively TRBD1 or TRBD2 (5 bases each). This CDR3 comprises 13 residues. The V and J ends lost 6 bases and 2 bases respectively, with 5 bases between them. CDR1 and CDR2 (germline): LNHDA, SQIVND (reference sequence). Full variable domain (missing parts from reference TRBV19 and TRBJ2-6): DGGITQSPKYLFRKEGQNVTLSCEQNLNHDAMYWYRQDPGQGLRLIYYSQIVNDFQKGDIAEGYSVSREKKESFPLTVTSAQKNPTAFYLCASRGAGANVLTFGAGSRLTVL.

Here the CDR3 DNA reads TGTGCCAGCAGTGGTGCCGCGGGGCCTCTGAACACTGAAGCTTTCTTT. It encodes CASSGAAGPLNTEAFF. The rearrangement joins TRBV25-1 to TRBJ1-1; D is perhaps TRBD1 (5 bases). The germline V gene encodes CDR1 MGHDK and CDR2 SYGVNS. V lost 4 bases, J lost 0 bases, and 15 bases lay in between. The CDR3 covers 16 residues.

In the case of this clone: This CDR3 is also generated by other DNA sequences in the sample. The rearrangement links TRBV10-3 to TRBJ1-6; D perhaps matches TRBD1 (6 bases). CDR1 and CDR2 (germline): ENHRY, SYGVKD. This CDR3 region has 14 residues. Trimming pared 2 bases from V and 8 bases from J, leaving 10 bases between. The CDR3 DNA sequence: TGTGCCATCAGTGAGAGGGGGGAGGATTCACCCCTCCACTTT. Protein: CAISERGEDSPLHF.

This rearrangement joins TRBV9 to TRBJ2-5; 13 bases fit TRBD2. The V gene's germline CDR1 is SGDLS and CDR2 YYNGEE. CDR3 length equals 16 residues. Losses at the gene ends were 2 bases for V and 4 bases for J; bases not matched to a gene: 5. The CDR3 DNA is TGTGCCAGCAGCGTTGCGACTAGCGGGGGGCCAGAGACCCAGTACTTC. Translated: CASSVATSGGPETQYF.

The sample holds many counts of this clone. The V call is TRBV28, the J call TRBJ1-2; D not certain. The CDR3 is 13 amino acids. The germline V gene has CDR1 MDHEN and CDR2 SYDVKM. With 2 bases removed from V and 6 bases from J, the gap between germline ends came to 10 bases. The CDR3 nucleotides are TGTGCCAGCAGTTTACGCGGAGCTGATGGCTACACCTTC. Translation: CASSLRGADGYTF.